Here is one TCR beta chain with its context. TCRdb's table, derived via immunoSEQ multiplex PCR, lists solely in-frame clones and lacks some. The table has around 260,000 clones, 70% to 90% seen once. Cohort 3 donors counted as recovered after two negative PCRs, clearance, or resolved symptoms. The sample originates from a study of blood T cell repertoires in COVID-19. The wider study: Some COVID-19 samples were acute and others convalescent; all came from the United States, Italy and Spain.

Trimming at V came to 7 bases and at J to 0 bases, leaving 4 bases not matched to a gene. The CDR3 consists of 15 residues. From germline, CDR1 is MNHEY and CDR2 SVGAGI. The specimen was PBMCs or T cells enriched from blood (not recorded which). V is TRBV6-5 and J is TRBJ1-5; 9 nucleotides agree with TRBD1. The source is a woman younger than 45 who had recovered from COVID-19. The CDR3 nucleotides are TGTGCCAGCAAACCGACAGGGGGTAGCAATCAGCCCCAGCATTTT. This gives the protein CASKPTGGSNQPQHF.